Listed below are T cell receptor beta chains from one sample, sequenced in a study of blood T cell repertoires in COVID-19. Measured with immunoSEQ multiplex PCR; TCRdb has only the in-frame clones, and not every one. The sample lists 490,000 or so clones, more than 85% occurring once. Sequenced sample: PBMCs or T cells enriched from blood (not recorded which). These TCRs come from a woman aged 55-75 years who had recovered from COVID-19. Each CDR3 is given with its conserved first and last residue. The order of the fields is D gene, clone size, J gene, V gene, CDR3 protein, CDR3 DNA. The D gene is left open where the match is weak. Size is stated for part of the rows, as once, few or many counts, or as a class when the clone is expanded.

TRBD1 | - | TRBJ2-1 | TRBV9 | CASSVAGSGGHEQFF | TGTGCCAGCAGCGTAGCTGGTTCAGGGGGTCATGAGCAGTTCTTC
- | few | TRBJ2-1 | TRBV11-3 | CASSLGQSSYNEQFF | TGTGCCAGCAGCTTGGGGCAGAGCTCCTACAATGAGCAGTTCTTC
- | - | TRBJ1-5 | TRBV2 | CASTGGSNQPQHF | TGTGCCAGCACCGGAGGCAGCAATCAGCCCCAGCATTTT
TRBD1 | - | TRBJ1-1 | TRBV12-3/TRBV12-4 | CASSYRGEAFF | TGTGCCAGCAGTTACAGGGGTGAAGCTTTCTTT
TRBD1 | - | TRBJ1-4 | TRBV4-1 | CASSHPGQGWSEKLFF | TGCGCCAGCAGCCACCCCGGACAGGGGTGGTCGGAAAAACTGTTTTTT
TRBD2 | - | TRBJ2-1 | TRBV12-5 | CASGEGLAVYNEQFF | TGTGCTAGTGGTGAGGGACTAGCGGTTTACAATGAGCAGTTCTTC
- | - | TRBJ2-7 | TRBV5-6 | CASSLGRGRSYEQYF | TGTGCCAGCAGCTTGGGGAGGGGTAGGAGTTACGAGCAGTACTTC
TRBD1 | - | TRBJ1-6 | TRBV27 | CASSLTGQVGNSPLHF | TGTGCCAGCAGTTTAACTGGACAGGTGGGGAATTCACCCCTCCACTTT
- | - | TRBJ1-1 | TRBV27 | CASSSGVRNTEAFF | TGTGCCAGCAGCTCAGGGGTGAGGAACACTGAAGCTTTCTTT
- | - | TRBJ1-4 | TRBV10-3 | CAISEGAGYQEKLFF | TGTGCCATCAGTGAGGGGGCAGGGTACCAGGAAAAACTGTTTTTT
- | - | TRBJ1-2 | TRBV6-2/TRBV6-3 | CASSRTVGYGYTF | TGTGCCAGCAGTCGAACGGTTGGCTATGGCTACACCTTC
- | - | TRBJ1-1 | TRBV27 | CASTGGAEAFF | TGTGCCAGCACGGGAGGCGCTGAAGCTTTCTTT
- | once | TRBJ1-4 | TRBV5-1 | CASSRTQVSFGEKLFF | TGCGCCAGCAGCCGCACACAGGTCTCATTCGGCGAAAAACTGTTTTTT
TRBD1 | - | TRBJ1-3 | TRBV19 | CASSPWDSYSGNTIYF | TGTGCCAGTAGTCCTTGGGACAGCTACTCTGGAAACACCATATATTTT
TRBD1 | - | TRBJ1-4 | TRBV4-1 | CASSPGQGTTNEKLFF | TGCGCCAGCAGCCCGGGACAGGGAACAACTAATGAAAAACTGTTTTTT
TRBD2 | - | TRBJ2-1 | TRBV9 | CASSASGGLENEQFF | TGTGCCAGCAGCGCGAGCGGGGGGCTCGAAAATGAGCAGTTCTTC
TRBD1 | - | TRBJ2-6 | TRBV18 | CASSPAGGGANVLTF | TGTGCCAGCTCACCCGCAGGGGGTGGGGCCAACGTCCTGACTTTC
- | - | TRBJ1-2 | TRBV30 | CAWRIGGGYTF | TGTGCCTGGAGGATAGGGGGTGGCTACACCTTC
- | - | TRBJ1-1 | TRBV18 | CASSSLTRVGNTEAFF | TGTGCCAGCTCATCCCTGACCAGGGTGGGTAACACTGAAGCTTTCTTT
TRBD1 | - | TRBJ1-2 | TRBV5-4 | CASSTGQASIYGYTF | TGTGCCAGCAGCACGGGACAGGCGTCTATCTATGGCTACACCTTC
- | - | TRBJ1-2 | TRBV7-9 | CASRLMGSGDPSSYGYTF | TGTGCCAGCAGACTTATGGGGTCAGGGGACCCCTCCTCCTATGGCTACACCTTC
- | once | TRBJ2-7 | TRBV5-1 | CASSLVGAEPWEQYF | TGCGCCAGCAGCTTGGTGGGGGCAGAGCCTTGGGAGCAGTACTTC
- | - | TRBJ2-1 | TRBV19 | CASSEGIGTYNEQFF | TGTGCCAGTAGCGAGGGAATTGGGACCTACAATGAGCAGTTCTTC
TRBD1 | - | TRBJ2-3 | TRBV29-1 | CSVTPGQGFADTQYF | TGCAGCGTCACGCCGGGACAGGGATTTGCCGATACGCAGTATTTT
- | few | TRBJ1-2 | TRBV27 | CASSLWGGLNGYTF | TGTGCCAGCAGTTTATGGGGAGGGTTGAATGGCTACACCTTC
TRBD1 | - | TRBJ1-5 | TRBV2 | CASSVTGGMQHF | TGTGCCAGCAGTGTTACAGGGGGCATGCAGCATTTT